This TCR beta chain was identified in a study of persistence of HIV-infected CD4 T cells. Study summary: Donors were ART-treated; their CMV- and Gag-responding CD4+ T cells were isolated. Whole-study results and caveats: Compared with CD3/CD28-stimulated cells, CMV- and Gag-responding cells showed lower TCRbeta richness. Antigen-responding cells were enriched for degenerate expanded CDR3beta sequences.

This was the immunoSEQ version 4 assay in survey mode. Assay used: immunoSEQ multiplex PCR; TCRdb lists only in-frame clones, some missing. The data contain about 40,000 clones, roughly 74% of them singletons. A note on this clone: Its specificity is not known.

The stimulus was an HIV-1 Gag 15-mer peptide pool, roughly 1 ug/peptide/mL. Memory cells lacking CD40L and CD69 with high CD45RO were sorted. Adults with HIV-1 started suppressive ART while chronically infected. J was trimmed by 0 bases and V by 2 bases; bases with no gene match: 3. CDR3 length: 18 amino acids. Germline-derived CDR1 and CDR2 are SGHAT and FQNNGV. The chain links TRBV11-2 to TRBJ2-6; TRBD2 matches 11 bases. The sequencing here drew on CD4+ T cells sorted from PBMCs after 18-hour stimulation, taken from a patient who received antiretroviral therapy. This clonotype originated in an adult man with HIV who was CMV-seropositive. The CDR3 nucleotides read TGTGCCAGCAGCTTATATCTAGCGGGGGGCTCTGGGGCCAACGTCCTGACTTTC. Its translation: CASSLYLAGGSGANVLTF. The full variable domain, with the rest looked up from reference TRBV11-2 and TRBJ2-6, is EAGVAQSPRYKIIEKRQSVAFWCNPISGHATLYWYQQILGQGPKLLIQFQNNGVVDDSQLPKDRFSAERLKGVDSTLKIQPAKLEDSAVYLCASSLYLAGGSGANVLTFGAGSRLTVL.